Following are 20 T cell receptor beta chains from one sample sequenced in a study of blood T cell repertoires in COVID-19. Some clones are missing from TCRdb's copy, which holds only in-frame ones; the method was immunoSEQ multiplex PCR. The sample shows around 77,000 clones, more than 65% of them seen only once. The sample taken for sequencing was peripheral blood. These receptors were collected from a woman of 80 years or more with active or convalescent COVID-19.

The J gene is TRBJ2-5, the V gene TRBV13, with 9 nucleotides matching TRBD2. Per the germline V gene, CDR1 is PRHDT and CDR2 is FYEKMQ (reference sequence). The J segment lost 1 base and the V segment lost 4 bases, leaving 7 bases of the junction unmatched. The CDR3 covers 16 residues. CDR3 in DNA: TGTGCCAGCAGCTGGGGACTAGCACTCTTCCAAGAGACCCAGTACTTC. It yields the protein CASSWGLALFQETQYF. Based on the CDR3 plus reference TRBV13 and TRBJ2-5, the full variable domain is AAGVIQSPRHLIKEKRETATLKCYPIPRHDTVYWYQQGPGQDPQFLISFYEKMQSDKGSIPDRFSAQQFSDYHSELNMSSLELGDSALYFCASSWGLALFQETQYFGPGTRLLVL.

This clone was seen ten or more times. The chain couples TRBV12-3 or TRBV12-4 to TRBJ2-1; no reliable D call. There are 11 residues in the CDR3. V gave up 4 bases and J gave up 9 bases, with 7 bases separating them. In DNA form, the CDR3 reads TGTGCCAGCAGTTCAGGTCTTGAGCAGTTCTTC. It encodes CASSSGLEQFF.

V is TRBV5-4 and J is TRBJ1-2; the match to TRBD1 covers 7 bases. CDR3 length: 17 residues. V lost 2 bases to trimming and J lost 3 bases; unmatched junction nucleotides: 13. Germline V gene data show CDR1 as SGHNT and CDR2 as YYREEE (reference sequence). CDR3 in DNA: TGTGCCAGCAGCTTTCCCCTATCCGGGACAGTTGACTATGGCTACACCTTC. Its translation: CASSFPLSGTVDYGYTF.

CDR3 sequence: CASSYTEERSGELFF. The CDR3 DNA is TGTGCCAGCAGCTACACCGAGGAACGCTCCGGGGAGCTGTTTTTT. The gene calls are TRBV7-3 and TRBJ2-2; no firm D call. Germline CDR1 and CDR2: SGHTA and FQGTGA. This CDR3 is built from 15 residues. V shed 4 bases and J shed 6 bases, with 15 bases lying between them.

This clone was found once. The chain combines TRBV19 with TRBJ1-5; TRBD1 agrees at 7 bases. This CDR3 comprises 17 residues. Germline trimming cut 5 bases from V and 0 bases from J; bases unmatched to any gene: 10. Per germline, CDR1 LNHDA and CDR2 SQIVND (reference sequence). The CDR3 DNA reads as TGTGCCAGTAGTTCTCCTTTTGGGACAGATAGCAATCAGCCCCAGCATTTT. Protein product: CASSSPFGTDSNQPQHF.

The J gene is TRBJ2-3, the V gene TRBV7-3, with 7 bases matching TRBD1. Germline-derived CDR1 and CDR2 are SGHTA and FQGTGA. The ends lost 2 bases at V and 4 bases at J; junction bases unmatched: 6. The CDR3 sequence is 15 residues long. CDR3 nucleotides: TGTGCCAGCAGCTTAGACAGGGTGAGGTCAGATACGCAGTATTTT. It encodes CASSLDRVRSDTQYF.

The J gene is TRBJ1-5, the V gene TRBV10-2; possibly TRBD1 for D (5 bases). CDR1 and CDR2 (germline): WSHSY, SAAADI. V lost 8 bases to trimming and J lost 7 bases, with 15 bases between them. CDR3 length: 13 amino acids. CDR3 DNA: TGCGCCAGCGGCCGGGGGGGGTACCAGCCCCAGCATTTT. This codes for CASGRGGYQPQHF.

This clone showed up just a few times. V usage is TRBV7-2 and J usage is TRBJ2-7; 8 nucleotides align to TRBD2. J lost 3 bases, V lost 1 base, and 11 bases had no gene match. Germline CDR1 is SGHTA and CDR2 is FQGNSA. CDR3 length: 17 amino acids. CDR3 in DNA: TGTGCCAGCAGCTTAGAGCCCCGGGCGGCGGGAGGCTACGAGCAGTACTTC. Its protein product is CASSLEPRAAGGYEQYF.

The V and J genes are TRBV6-6 and TRBJ1-5, with TRBD1 identical over 10 bases. The CDR3 totals 15 residues. V trimming: 6 bases; J trimming: 3 bases; junction bases outside the gene matches: 5. Germline CDR1 and CDR2: MNHNY and SVGAGI (reference sequence). The CDR3 spells CASRGQGYPNQPQHF. CDR3 bases: TGTGCCAGCAGGGGACAGGGGTATCCCAATCAGCCCCAGCATTTT.

The chain links TRBV10-2 to TRBJ2-5; possible D gene TRBD2, 7 bases. The V gene lost 6 bases and the J gene lost 4 bases, with 15 bases spanning the gap. The germline CDR1 and CDR2 sequences are WSHSY and SAAADI. The CDR3 is 14 amino acids. In nucleotides, the CDR3 is TGCGCCAGCAGCCCGCGCGGGGGCGGAGAGACCCAGTACTTC. It yields the protein CASSPRGGGETQYF.

Remarks on this clone: Other nucleotide sequences from this sample produce the same CDR3. The rearrangement links TRBV7-2 to TRBJ1-2; TRBD1 agrees at 9 bases. The CDR3 runs to 13 residues. V lost 4 bases, J lost 4 bases, and 1 base stayed unmatched. CDR1 SGHTA and CDR2 FQGNSA come from the germline V gene. CDR3 bases: TGTGCCAGCAGCTCGACAGGGGGCTATGGCTACACCTTC. It is translated as CASSSTGGYGYTF. The entire variable domain, with the rest obtained from reference TRBV7-2 and TRBJ1-2, is as follows: GAGVSQSPSNKVTEKGKDVELRCDPISGHTALYWYRQSLGQGLEFLIYFQGNSAPDKSGLPSDRFSAERTGGSVSTLTIQRTQQEDSAVYLCASSSTGGYGYTFGSGTRLTVV.

This chain connects TRBV3-1 (or the pseudogene TRBV3-2) to TRBJ2-6; 7 bases are a match to TRBD2. This CDR3 comprises 17 residues. Germline V gene lookup returns CDR1 LGHDT and CDR2 YNNKEL (reference sequence). Unmatched junction bases numbered 13, after V lost 7 bases and J lost 4 bases. The CDR3 sequence: CASTPGGSYRGANVLTF. In nucleotides, the CDR3 is TGTGCCAGCACCCCGGGAGGTAGCTATCGAGGGGCCAACGTCCTGACTTTC.

The chain is built from TRBV9 and TRBJ2-7; no reliable D call. Germline assignment: CDR1 SGDLS and CDR2 YYNGEE. This CDR3 is 15 amino acids long. The V gene lost 0 bases and the J gene lost 0 bases, with 10 bases spanning the gap. CDR3 in amino acids: CASSVVGVHSYEQYF. CDR3 bases: TGTGCCAGCAGCGTAGTAGGAGTGCACTCCTACGAGCAGTACTTC. Full variable domain (outside the CDR3, taken from reference TRBV9 and TRBJ2-7): DSGVTQTPKHLITATGQRVTLRCSPRSGDLSVYWYQQSLDQGLQFLIQYYNGEERAKGNILERFSAQQFPDLHSELNLSSLELGDSALYFCASSVVGVHSYEQYFGPGTRLTVT.

The chain recombines TRBV30 with TRBJ2-7; the match to TRBD1 covers 11 bases. Germline V gives CDR1 GTSNPN, CDR2 SVGIG (reference sequence). This CDR3 is 12 amino acids long. Trimming cost V 7 bases and J 5 bases; bases outside gene matches: 4. CDR3 DNA: TGTGCCTCAGGGACAGGGGGTCACGAGCAGTACTTC. Amino acid sequence: CASGTGGHEQYF.

The rearrangement links TRBV7-9 to TRBJ2-3; D remains ambiguous. Germline CDR1 and CDR2: SEHNR and FQNEAQ (reference sequence). Trimming removed 0 bases at V and 4 bases at J, with 5 bases between. The CDR3 contains 13 residues. CDR3 nucleotide sequence: TGTGCCAGCAGCTTAGCGGCCCCAGATACGCAGTATTTT. It specifies CASSLAAPDTQYF.

V is TRBV28 and J is TRBJ1-2; TRBD1 matches at 8 bases. Trimming took 5 bases from V and 3 from J; bases not matched to a gene: 5. This CDR3 spans 14 amino acids. The germline gives CDR1 MDHEN, CDR2 SYDVKM. The CDR3 region is CASSIGQGDYGYTF. The CDR3 DNA reads as TGTGCCAGCAGTATTGGACAGGGCGACTATGGCTACACCTTC.

This clone was picked up many times. CDR3: CASSRNEGDTQYF. The CDR3 DNA is TGTGCCAGCAGTAGGAACGAGGGAGATACGCAGTATTTT. This chain uses TRBV6-4 with TRBJ2-3; the D gene is possibly TRBD2 (5 bases). CDR3 length: 13 amino acids. V lost 5 bases and J 5 bases, leaving 11 bases between the germline ends. Germline CDR1 and CDR2: MRHNA and SNTAGT.

The chain combines TRBV5-1 with TRBJ2-1, with TRBD2 matching over 7 bases. Trimming took 0 bases from V and 0 from J; bases not matched to a gene: 3. Germline loops: CDR1 SGHRS, CDR2 YFSETQ. CDR3 size: 16 residues. In DNA form, the CDR3 reads TGCGCCAGCAGCTTGGCGTCTAGCGGCTCCTACAATGAGCAGTTCTTC. Protein: CASSLASSGSYNEQFF.

This chain links TRBV19 with TRBJ2-6, with TRBD2 identical over 15 bases. This CDR3 comprises 19 residues. Trimming at V came to 4 bases and at J to 0 bases, leaving 4 bases not matched to a gene. In germline, CDR1 is LNHDA, CDR2 SQIVND (reference sequence). The CDR3 nucleotides read TGTGCCAGTAGTACACCGGGACTAGCGGGGGGCTCTGGGGCCAACGTCCTGACTTTC. Protein: CASSTPGLAGGSGANVLTF.

V is TRBV3-1 (or the pseudogene TRBV3-2) and J is TRBJ2-7; a weak D match, TRBD1 (6 bases). Deletions cut 6 bases from V and 6 bases from J, with 18 bases between. The CDR3 is 14 residues long. The germline V gene has CDR1 LGHDT and CDR2 YNNKEL (reference sequence). The CDR3 region is CASSRTVESPEQYF. CDR3 nucleotides: TGTGCCAGCAGTCGGACAGTTGAGAGCCCCGAGCAGTACTTC.